This T cell receptor beta chain appears in the sequencing data of a study of cytomegalovirus exposure and HLA in healthy donors (dated by TCRdb to 2015 to 2018). Background for the entire study: An earlier analysis of approximately 550 of the donors reported 250 to 300 Gb of sequence data and around 110 million unique TCR beta sequences from some 180 million T cells. Roughly 290 gigabases of sequencing data and 91 million or so unique TCR sequences made up an early release that covered fewer than 650 HLA-typed donors. Of the roughly 400 genotyped donors, 65% to 90% fell in the genetic ancestry cluster associated with self-reported Caucasian donors. The study aimed to test whether signatures of past pathogen exposure could be identified by cataloging public T cell receptors. The study used immunosequencing to profile the T cell repertoires of approximately 630 subjects and linked those repertoires to cytomegalovirus serostatus. Besides the first cohort of hundreds of subjects, a separate validation cohort made up of 95 to 150 different subjects was used. High-throughput TCR immunosequencing, statistical association of individual TCRs with disease status, and machine learning were combined to predict cytomegalovirus infection status. In a later analysis, previously published TCR beta repertoires from roughly 710 donors were re-analyzed and high-resolution HLA genotyping was added so that TCR occurrence patterns could be studied. In the later analysis, no new phenotypic data were used to find candidate immune exposures; instead, reliance was placed on TCR beta sequences and their occurrence across donors. In an earlier analysis of a few hundred of the donors, high-throughput TCR beta sequencing was used to judge whether each TCR beta V gene segment behaved as functional or pseudogenic. Alongside the repertoire data, information on donor age, sex, ethnicity and CMV serostatus was compiled. Genome-wide SNP genotypes for about 65% of the roughly 670 donors were used in a later genetic analysis, which treated that subset as a discovery cohort. All discovery cohort repertoires had been generated using a single sequencing platform. Both class I and class II loci were covered by HLA typing, at four-digit resolution. Typing coverage varied by locus: 629-630 donors for A, B, C, DRB1 and DQB1; roughly 500 for DQA1; around 570 for DPA1; roughly 470 for DPB1. Several DR-DQ haplotypes were treated as single units for association and clustering because of strong linkage in the cohort. Across some 400 genotyped donors of the cohort, an average of about 220,000 unique TCR beta nucleotide sequences per donor were sequenced, and roughly 20% of those sequences were non-productive. On the study overall, not on this receptor specifically: A later analysis found that TCR association rates varied across HLA loci, with DRB1 alleles showing the most associated TCRs and HLA-C alleles the fewest. Because counts were too low, about 15 rarely observed V segments, including chromosome 9 orphons, were left out of the earlier analysis of some 600 of the donors. In a later analysis, most CMV-associated TCR beta chains were found to appear HLA-restricted, with HLA associations seemingly driven largely by CMV exposure. A later analysis associated 15,000 to 20,000 TCR beta sequences with specific HLA alleles at a false discovery rate of 0.05. The classifier was reported to diagnose cytomegalovirus status with high specificity and sensitivity in both the original and validation cohorts. A cluster of highly shared sequence variants was judged likely to be a technical artifact of the sequencing pipeline. The 87-base-pair reads could not distinguish some IMGT-functional V segments, including TRBV6-2 and TRBV6-3, so those segments were excluded. For the cohort, immune exposure information was limited to CMV serostatus. In a later genetic analysis, fewer N-insertions in productive TCRs were reported among donors in an Asian-associated ancestry cluster than the roughly 670-donor mean. This cohort had only TCR beta chains sequenced, and the lack of alpha or paired-chain data limited which features could be detected. The authors suggested that the approach could potentially be extended to other disease states and immunological phenotypes. V-gene and J-gene trimming of TCR beta chains was associated with a missense DCLRE1C variant in a later genetic analysis, and the association was replicated in an independent cohort. A few of the identified cytomegalovirus-associated TCR beta chains were confirmed in vitro to be specific for cytomegalovirus antigens. According to a later analysis, parvovirus B19, influenza, CMV and Epstein-Barr virus appeared linked to several top co-occurrence clusters. Roughly uniform sequencing depth across donors was assumed in presence/absence analyses, although this assumption may not hold. A total of 164 TCR beta chains were listed by the study as associated with cytomegalovirus. Because HLA typing was missing for some donors at each locus, association tests included only the typed subset. Most TCR sequences were observed very rarely across donors, whereas some public TCRs were present in many individuals. In an earlier analysis of approximately 600 of the donors, most TCR beta V segments were observed in productive rearrangements about 90% or about 30% of the time, broadly matching IMGT annotations. Linkage disequilibrium might explain the correlated functional status among segregating V segments, but an unknown experimental factor could not be ruled out. A later analysis found that HLA-associated TCR beta chains were more clonally expanded and had lower generation probabilities than equally common non-associated chains. A further reported finding was that TCR beta sequences accurately predicted the HLA-A and HLA-B alleles for most subjects in the first cohort. When HLA alleles, especially DR and DQ, strongly co-occurred, attributing TCR associations to individual alleles was difficult.

The V end loses 4 bases and the J end loses 5 bases, and a stretch of 14 bases separates them. CDR3 length: 14 amino acids, cysteine to phenylalanine. The only DNA kept is the CDR3, 42 bases in frame from the first base. The CDR1 and CDR2 encoded by the germline V gene are MDHEN and SYDVKM. Receptor amplification or capture employed the immunoSEQ multiplex PCR assay. For the multiplex PCR, a mixture combining 60 forward primers for TCR Vbeta segments and 13 reverse primers for TCR Jbeta segments was used. The CDR3 region of rearranged TCR beta genes was amplified from genomic DNA with a multiplex PCR assay. The amplified TCR beta libraries were sequenced on the Illumina HiSeq System as 87-base-pair reads. The original pipeline was this. A later analysis tallied some 79 million unique TCR beta chains across the 666 repertoires, and around 9.9 million of those chains were shared by two or more donors. Raw reads were error-corrected and collapsed into unique sequences by a nearest-neighbor algorithm in which closely related sequences were merged to remove PCR and sequencing errors. Alignment of CDR3 sequences to IMGT reference sequences was used to assign V, D and J gene segments. For a sequence to be retained, a match of at least six nucleotides to both a V gene segment and a J gene segment was required. Rearrangements were called productive when the CDR3 lacked stop codons and stayed in frame with V and J; all others were non-productive. Following IMGT convention, CDR3 was defined as the stretch from the second conserved V-encoded cysteine to the conserved J-encoded phenylalanine. The earlier analysis of 500 to 750 of the donors excluded any sequence lacking an unambiguous match to a single V gene segment. In an earlier analysis of approximately 560 of the donors, a V segment was called functional when productive rearrangements were above 56.7%, and segregating when the standard deviation between donors exceeded 5%. A statistical classification framework was built to diagnose cytomegalovirus status from the catalog of TCR beta chain sequences. In a later analysis, V and J genes were assigned by comparing TCR nucleotide sequences against IMGT/GENE-DB human TR gene sequences. The TCRdist pipeline was used in a later analysis to assign CDR3 sequences and most-parsimonious VDJ recombination scenarios. A later analysis defined each TCR beta chain by its CDR3 amino acid sequence plus V-gene family, and excluded reads lacking a unique V-gene family. A later analysis removed 450 to 600 highly shared, low-generation-probability nucleotide sequences to deal with suspected cross-contamination and a sequencing artifact. A later analysis calculated a clonal expansion index for each public chain from normalized within-repertoire ranks of inferred template counts. In a later analysis, generation probabilities were computed using a VDJ recombination model fitted to out-of-frame rearrangements, and the results were checked against IGoR. A later analysis scored TCR-TCR, TCR-HLA and TCR-CMV co-occurrence with hypergeometric tests, applying a repertoire-size bias correction to TCR pairs. False discovery rates were estimated in a later analysis by permuting HLA or CMV assignments 20 times. A later analysis grouped co-occurring TCRs with DBSCAN, adding TCRdist sequence similarity when clustering within HLA-allele-positive subsets. Co-occurrence clustering excluded repertoires with fewer than 30,000 or more than 120,000 public chains, plus five with anomalous nucleotide sharing. Imported from immuneACCESS, the table was reduced by TCRdb to in-frame sequences with V and J called. These copies leave out some clones; in studies compared against another copy, an unresolved V gene accounts for under half, and the cause of the remainder is not known. V, J and clone size are taken as reported in that table, and D and trimming were inferred from the DNA itself. Recorded for this sample are under 200,000 clones; roughly 70% of them occurred a single time. Around 1.9% of the sample is in the top ten clones.

Notes on this clone: The antigen it binds to is not known. No much larger clone is present one base from it, and per-base qualities are unavailable.

The cohort consisted of 650 to 700 healthy bone marrow donors. All cohort members were sampled while nominally healthy, although unrecorded immune exposures were likely present. The donor was CMV seronegative and belonged to the group of more than 300 seronegative cohort members. A peripheral blood sample was collected from each donor, and TCR beta sequencing was performed on peripheral blood mononuclear cells. The Qiagen DNeasy Blood Extraction Kit was used to extract genomic DNA from the blood cell samples. The sequence is built from TRBV28 and TRBJ2-5; the D gene lacks a confident call. This TCR was recovered from a woman aged 25 to 39 in good health and CMV-seronegative. The sequencing input was PBMCs. Here is the DNA: TGTGCCAGCAGTTATGTGTCGAATGCGGAGACCCAGTACTTC. It codes for CASSYVSNAETQYF.